This TCR beta chain emerged from a study of PD-1 blockade in mismatch repair-deficient tumors. All patients were mismatch repair deficient, assessed by either PCR or immunohistochemistry. The TCR-sequenced patients were three responders to pembrolizumab. The V gene end was trimmed by 5 bases and the J gene end by 12 bases; junction bases not matched to a gene: 16. Germline V gene data show CDR1 as MNHEY and CDR2 as SVGAGI. The CDR3 runs 15 residues. Sequencing was performed with immunoSEQ multiplex PCR; in TCRdb, only in-frame clones are kept and a portion is missing. Here the sample spans some 97,000 clones, under 90% being singletons.

This clonotype originated in an adult with mismatch repair-deficient cancer. The sample in question was peripheral blood, obtained roughly eight months after starting pembrolizumab. This chain uses TRBV6-5 with TRBJ2-1, with TRBD2 matching over 7 bases. CDR3 region: CASSHIPGLTVGQFF. CDR3 in DNA: TGTGCCAGCAGTCATATTCCGGGACTAACCGTAGGGCAGTTCTTC.